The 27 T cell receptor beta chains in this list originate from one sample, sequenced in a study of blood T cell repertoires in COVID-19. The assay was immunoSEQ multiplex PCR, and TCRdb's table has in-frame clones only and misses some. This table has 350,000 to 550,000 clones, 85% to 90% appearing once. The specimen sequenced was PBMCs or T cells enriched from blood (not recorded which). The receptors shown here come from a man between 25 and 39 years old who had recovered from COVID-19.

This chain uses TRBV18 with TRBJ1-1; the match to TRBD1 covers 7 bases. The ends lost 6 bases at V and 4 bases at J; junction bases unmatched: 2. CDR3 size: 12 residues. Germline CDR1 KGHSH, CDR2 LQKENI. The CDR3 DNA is TGTGCCAGCTCTCGACAGGGCACTGAAGCTTTCTTT. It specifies CASSRQGTEAFF.

As DNA, the CDR3 is TGTGCCAGTAGTACGCTTTCGAGCTCCTACAATGAGCAGTTCTTC. This gives the protein CASSTLSSSYNEQFF. The chain is built from TRBV19 and TRBJ2-1; D gene uncertain. Trimming stripped 4 bases from V and 0 bases from J, with 10 bases between. CDR1 and CDR2 from the germline V gene are LNHDA and SQIVND (reference sequence). This CDR3 region has 15 residues.

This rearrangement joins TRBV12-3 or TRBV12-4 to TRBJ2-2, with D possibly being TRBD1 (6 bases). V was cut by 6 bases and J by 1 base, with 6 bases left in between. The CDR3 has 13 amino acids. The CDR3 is CASRGQNTGELFF. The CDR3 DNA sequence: TGTGCCAGCAGGGGACAGAACACCGGGGAGCTGTTTTTT.

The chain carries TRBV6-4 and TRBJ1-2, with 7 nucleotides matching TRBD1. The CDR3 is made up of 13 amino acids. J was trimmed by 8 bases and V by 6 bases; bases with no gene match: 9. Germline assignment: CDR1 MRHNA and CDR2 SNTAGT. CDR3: CASRETGDNGYTF. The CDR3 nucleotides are TGTGCCAGCAGGGAAACAGGGGATAACGGCTACACCTTC.

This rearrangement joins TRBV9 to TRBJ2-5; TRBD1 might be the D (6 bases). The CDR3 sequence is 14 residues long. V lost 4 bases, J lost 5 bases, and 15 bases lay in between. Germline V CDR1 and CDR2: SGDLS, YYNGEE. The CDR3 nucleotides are TGTGCCAGCAGCTCGGACAGTAAGTGGGAGACCCAGTACTTC. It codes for CASSSDSKWETQYF.

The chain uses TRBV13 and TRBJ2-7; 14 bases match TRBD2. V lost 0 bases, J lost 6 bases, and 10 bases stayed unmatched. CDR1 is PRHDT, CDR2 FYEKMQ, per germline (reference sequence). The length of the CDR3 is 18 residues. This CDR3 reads CASSLGLGTSGRSLEQYF. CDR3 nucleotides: TGTGCCAGCAGCTTAGGCCTGGGGACTAGCGGGAGATCTCTCGAGCAGTACTTC.

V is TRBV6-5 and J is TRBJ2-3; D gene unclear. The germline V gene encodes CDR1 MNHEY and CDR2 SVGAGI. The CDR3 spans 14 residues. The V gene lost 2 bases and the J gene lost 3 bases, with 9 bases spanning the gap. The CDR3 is CASSYTLVTDTQYF. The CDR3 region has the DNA TGTGCCAGCAGTTACACGTTAGTAACAGATACGCAGTATTTT.

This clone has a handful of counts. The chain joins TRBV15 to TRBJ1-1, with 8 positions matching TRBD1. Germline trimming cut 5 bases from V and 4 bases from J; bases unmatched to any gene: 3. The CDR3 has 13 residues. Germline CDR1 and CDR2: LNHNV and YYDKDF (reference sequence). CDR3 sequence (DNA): TGTGCCACCAGCGGACAGGGAAGCACTGAAGCTTTCTTT. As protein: CATSGQGSTEAFF.

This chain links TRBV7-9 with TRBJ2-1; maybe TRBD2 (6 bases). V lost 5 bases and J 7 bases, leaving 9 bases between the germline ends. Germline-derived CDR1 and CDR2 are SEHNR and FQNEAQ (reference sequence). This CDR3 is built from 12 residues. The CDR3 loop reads CASSGGSNEQFF. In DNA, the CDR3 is TGTGCCAGCAGCGGGGGGAGTAATGAGCAGTTCTTC.

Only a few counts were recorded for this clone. DNA of the CDR3: TGTGCCAGCAGTTACTCGAAGAGGGGGCTTTTCACTGAAGCTTTCTTT. Protein: CASSYSKRGLFTEAFF. V usage is TRBV6-5 and J usage is TRBJ1-1; 7 bases align to TRBD1. Germline V gene sequence: CDR1 MNHEY, CDR2 SVGAGI. This CDR3 is 16 amino acids long. Trimming removed 0 bases from V and 4 bases from J; junction bases left unmatched: 8.

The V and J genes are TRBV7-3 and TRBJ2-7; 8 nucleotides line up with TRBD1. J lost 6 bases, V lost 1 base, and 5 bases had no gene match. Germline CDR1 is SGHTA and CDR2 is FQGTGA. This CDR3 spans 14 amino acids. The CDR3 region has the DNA TGTGCCAGCAGCTTAAAAGGACAGGGAACCGAGCAGTACTTC. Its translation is CASSLKGQGTEQYF.

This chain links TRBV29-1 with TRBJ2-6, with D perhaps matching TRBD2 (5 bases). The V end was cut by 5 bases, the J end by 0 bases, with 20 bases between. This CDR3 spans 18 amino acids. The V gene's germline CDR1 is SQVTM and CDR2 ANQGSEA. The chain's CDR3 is CSVNFGPRGFSGANVLTF. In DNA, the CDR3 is TGCAGCGTTAATTTCGGGCCTCGGGGTTTCTCTGGGGCCAACGTCCTGACTTTC. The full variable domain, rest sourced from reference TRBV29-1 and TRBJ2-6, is SAVISQKPSRDICQRGTSLTIQCQVDSQVTMMFWYRQQPGQSLTLIATANQGSEATYESGFVIDKFPISRPNLTFSTLTVSNMSPEDSSIYLCSVNFGPRGFSGANVLTFGAGSRLTVL.

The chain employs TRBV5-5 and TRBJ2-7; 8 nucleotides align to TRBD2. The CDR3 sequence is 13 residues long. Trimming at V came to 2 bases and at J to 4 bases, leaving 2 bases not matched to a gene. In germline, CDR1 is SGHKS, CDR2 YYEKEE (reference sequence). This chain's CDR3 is CASSLGTRYEQYF. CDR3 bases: TGTGCCAGCAGCTTAGGGACTAGGTACGAGCAGTACTTC.

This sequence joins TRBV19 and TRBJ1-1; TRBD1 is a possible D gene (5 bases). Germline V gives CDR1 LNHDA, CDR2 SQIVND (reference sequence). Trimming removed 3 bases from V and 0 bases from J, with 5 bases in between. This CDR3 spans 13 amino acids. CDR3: CASSMTVNTEAFF. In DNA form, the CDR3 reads TGTGCCAGTAGTATGACAGTGAACACTGAAGCTTTCTTT.

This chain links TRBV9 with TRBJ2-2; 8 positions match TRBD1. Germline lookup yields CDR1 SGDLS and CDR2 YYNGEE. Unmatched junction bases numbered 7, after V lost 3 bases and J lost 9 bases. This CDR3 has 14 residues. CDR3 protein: CASSDLGQGRELFF. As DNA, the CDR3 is TGTGCCAGCAGCGACCTCGGACAGGGCCGGGAGCTGTTTTTT.

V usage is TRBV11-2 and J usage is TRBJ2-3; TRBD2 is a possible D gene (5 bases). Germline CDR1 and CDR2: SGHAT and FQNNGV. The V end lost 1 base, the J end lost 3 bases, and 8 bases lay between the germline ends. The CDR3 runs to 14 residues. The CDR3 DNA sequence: TGTGCCAGCAGCTTAGCGGGATTAACAGATACGCAGTATTTT. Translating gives CASSLAGLTDTQYF.

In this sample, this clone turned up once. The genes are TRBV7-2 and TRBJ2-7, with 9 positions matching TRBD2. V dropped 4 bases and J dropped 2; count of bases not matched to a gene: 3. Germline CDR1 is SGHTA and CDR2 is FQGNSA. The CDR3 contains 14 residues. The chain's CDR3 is CASSSLAGPYEQYF. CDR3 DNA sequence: TGTGCCAGCAGCTCACTAGCGGGCCCCTACGAGCAGTACTTC. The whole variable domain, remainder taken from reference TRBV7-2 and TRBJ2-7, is GAGVSQSPSNKVTEKGKDVELRCDPISGHTALYWYRQSLGQGLEFLIYFQGNSAPDKSGLPSDRFSAERTGGSVSTLTIQRTQQEDSAVYLCASSSLAGPYEQYFGPGTRLTVT.

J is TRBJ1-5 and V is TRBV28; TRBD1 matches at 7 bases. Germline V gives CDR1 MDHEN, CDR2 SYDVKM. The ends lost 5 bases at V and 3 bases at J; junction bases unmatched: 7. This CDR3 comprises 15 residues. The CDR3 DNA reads TGTGCCAGCAGTCCGACAGGGTCCTACAATCAGCCCCAGCATTTT. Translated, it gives CASSPTGSYNQPQHF.

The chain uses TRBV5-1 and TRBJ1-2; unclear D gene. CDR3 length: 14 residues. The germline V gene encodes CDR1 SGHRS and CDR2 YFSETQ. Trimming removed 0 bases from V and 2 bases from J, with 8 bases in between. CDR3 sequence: CASSLASVNYGYTF. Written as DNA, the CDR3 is TGCGCCAGCAGCTTGGCGTCCGTAAACTATGGCTACACCTTC. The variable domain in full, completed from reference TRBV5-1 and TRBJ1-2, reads KAGVTQTPRYLIKTRGQQVTLSCSPISGHRSVSWYQQTPGQGLQFLFEYFSETQRNKGNFPGRFSGRQFSNSRSEMNVSTLELGDSALYLCASSLASVNYGYTFGSGTRLTVV.

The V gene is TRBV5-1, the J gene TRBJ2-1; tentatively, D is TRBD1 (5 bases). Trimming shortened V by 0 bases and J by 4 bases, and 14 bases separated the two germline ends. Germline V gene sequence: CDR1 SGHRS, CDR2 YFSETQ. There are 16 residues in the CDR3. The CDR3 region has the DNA TGCGCCAGCAGCTTGGCAGAAGGGGCTTCGTACAATGAGCAGTTCTTC. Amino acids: CASSLAEGASYNEQFF.

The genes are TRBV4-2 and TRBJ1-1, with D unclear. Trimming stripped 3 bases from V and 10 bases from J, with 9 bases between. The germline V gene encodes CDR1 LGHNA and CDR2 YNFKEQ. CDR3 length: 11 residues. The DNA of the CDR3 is TGTGCCAGCAGCCACCGGGAGGCAGCTTTCTTT. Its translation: CASSHREAAFF.

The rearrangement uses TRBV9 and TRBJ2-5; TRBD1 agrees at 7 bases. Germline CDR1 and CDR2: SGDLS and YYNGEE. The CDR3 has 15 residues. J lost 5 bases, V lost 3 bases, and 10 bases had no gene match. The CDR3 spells CASSGDDRDWETQYF. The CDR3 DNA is TGTGCCAGCAGCGGAGATGACAGGGATTGGGAGACCCAGTACTTC.

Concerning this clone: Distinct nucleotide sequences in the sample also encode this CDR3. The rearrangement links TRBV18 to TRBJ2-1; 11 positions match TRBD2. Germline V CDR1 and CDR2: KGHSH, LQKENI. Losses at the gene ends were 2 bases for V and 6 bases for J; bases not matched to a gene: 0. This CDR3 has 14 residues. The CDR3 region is CASSPGTSGNEQFF. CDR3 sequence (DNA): TGTGCCAGCTCACCAGGGACTAGCGGCAATGAGCAGTTCTTC. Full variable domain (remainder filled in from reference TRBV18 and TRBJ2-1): NAGVMQNPRHLVRRRGQEARLRCSPMKGHSHVYWYRQLPEEGLKFMVYLQKENIIDESGMPKERFSAEFPKEGPSILRIQQVVRGDSAAYFCASSPGTSGNEQFFGPGTRLTVL.

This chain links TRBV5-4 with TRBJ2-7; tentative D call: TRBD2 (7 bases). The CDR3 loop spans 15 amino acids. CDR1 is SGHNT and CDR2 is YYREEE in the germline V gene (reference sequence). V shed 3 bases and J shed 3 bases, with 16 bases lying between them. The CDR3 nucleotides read TGTGCCAGCAGCTCTTCCTCGGGGGGCGGCTACGAGCAGTACTTC. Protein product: CASSSSSGGGYEQYF.

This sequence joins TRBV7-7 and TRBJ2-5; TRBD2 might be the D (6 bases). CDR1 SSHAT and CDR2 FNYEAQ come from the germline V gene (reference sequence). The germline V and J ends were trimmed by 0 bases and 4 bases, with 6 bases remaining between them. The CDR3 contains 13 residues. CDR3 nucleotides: TGTGCCAGCAGCTTAGCGGGAGGAGAGACCCAGTACTTC. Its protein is CASSLAGGETQYF.

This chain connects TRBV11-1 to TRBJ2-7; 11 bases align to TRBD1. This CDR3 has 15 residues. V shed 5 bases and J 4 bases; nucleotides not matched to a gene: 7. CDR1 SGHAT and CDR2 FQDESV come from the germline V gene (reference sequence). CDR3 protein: CASSGGQGARYEQYF. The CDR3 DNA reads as TGTGCCAGCAGCGGCGGACAGGGGGCCCGGTACGAGCAGTACTTC.

CDR3: CASTLRGLGSPLHF. CDR3 coding DNA: TGTGCCAGCACTCTCCGGGGGTTAGGCTCACCCCTCCACTTT. This rearrangement joins TRBV27 to TRBJ1-6; tentatively, D is TRBD1 (5 bases). V was clipped by 7 bases and J by 10 bases, with 17 bases between them. Looked up from germline, CDR1 is MNHEY and CDR2 is SMNVEV (reference sequence). This CDR3 is 14 amino acids long.